Presented here are 23 T cell receptor beta chains from one specimen sequenced in a study of blood T cells in healthy people across ages. For the second PCR, which ran for roughly 6 to 12 cycles, a sample-barcoded 5' primer and a J-beta primer mix were used. TCRdb reprocessed the 5' RACE reads with MiXCR, giving one entry per CDR3 protein. Of under 1,000,000 distinct CDR3 sequences detected, under 40% appear once; the ten largest clones hold over 10%. Sequencing used blood. Every receptor here comes from a man between 18 and 35 years old in good health.

V gene TRBV5-1 combines with J gene TRBJ2-7, with 10 bases that match TRBD1. There are 14 residues in the CDR3. V shed 6 bases and J 3 bases; nucleotides not matched to a gene: 6. Looked up from germline, CDR1 is SGHRS and CDR2 is YFSETQ. Here the CDR3 reads CASNPGQGIYEQYF. CDR3 DNA: TGCGCCAGCAATCCGGGACAGGGGATCTACGAGCAGTACTTC.

This clonotype has more than one count but fewer than ten. The chain combines TRBV29-1 with TRBJ1-1; perhaps TRBD1 as D (6 bases). V was shortened by 7 bases and J by 5 bases, with 17 bases between the two germline ends. Germline V gene data show CDR1 as SQVTM and CDR2 as ANQGSEA. The CDR3 is 13 amino acids. The CDR3 loop is CSALTGQLTEAFF. The CDR3 nucleotides are TGCAGCGCCCTCACCGGACAGTTAACTGAAGCTTTCTTT.

This clonotype was observed a few times. The rearrangement uses TRBV7-9 and TRBJ1-6; D possibly corresponds to TRBD1 (5 bases). The length of the CDR3 is 14 residues. Germline assignment: CDR1 SEHNR and CDR2 FQNEAQ (reference sequence). Trimming cost V 2 bases and J 6 bases, with 8 bases left between them. CDR3 loop: CASSLRQTNSPLHF. CDR3 DNA sequence: TGTGCCAGCAGCTTAAGACAGACTAATTCACCCCTCCACTTT.

The chain links TRBV7-8 to TRBJ2-5; D is perhaps TRBD1 (6 bases). The J call may be incorrect, as the DNA end agrees better with TRBJ2-7. Germline V gene sequence: CDR1 SGHVS, CDR2 FQNEAQ. This CDR3 is built from 13 residues. Here the CDR3 DNA reads TGTGCCAGCAGCTTAACAGGGAAGAGCGAGCAGTACTTC. Protein sequence: CASSLTGKSEQYF.

This chain joins TRBV7-2 and TRBJ2-7, with D tentatively TRBD1 (5 bases). Germline assignment: CDR1 SGHTA and CDR2 FQGNSA. Trimming left V 1 base short and J 5 bases short, with 12 bases between. The CDR3 contains 14 residues. The DNA for the CDR3 is TGTGCCAGCAGCTTAGGCAGGGTGTCTAACGAGCAGTACTTC. It encodes CASSLGRVSNEQYF.

The rearrangement links TRBV6-5 to TRBJ2-4, with 8 bases matching TRBD2. With 4 bases clipped from V and 0 bases from J, the junction kept 5 bases outside the gene matches. CDR1 and CDR2 from the germline V gene are MNHEY and SVGAGI. The CDR3 has 16 amino acids. The CDR3 DNA reads TGTGCCAGCAGTTCCCAACTAGCGGTAGCCAAAAACATTCAGTACTTC. Translated, it gives CASSSQLAVAKNIQYF.

This chain connects TRBV27 to TRBJ2-4; possibly TRBD1 or TRBD2 for D (5 bases each). The DNA matches TRBJ2-5 better at its end, which makes the J call doubtful. Germline V gives CDR1 MNHEY, CDR2 SMNVEV (reference sequence). The CDR3 is made up of 13 amino acids. CDR3 nucleotide sequence: TGTGCCAGCAGTCCGGGACGATGGAAGACCCAGTACTTC. As protein: CASSPGRWKTQYF.

The chain carries TRBV13 and TRBJ2-5; 10 nucleotides align to TRBD2. The J call may be wrong; the DNA end is better matched by TRBJ2-7. This CDR3 is built from 19 residues. Germline loops: CDR1 PRHDT, CDR2 FYEKMQ (reference sequence). CDR3 nucleotides: TGTGCCAGCAGCTTAGTTCTTTCTAGCGGGGGTATAGGTAGCTACGAGCAGTACTTC. Protein: CASSLVLSSGGIGSYEQYF.

This clonotype was seen a handful of times. The chain joins TRBV20-1 to TRBJ2-7; TRBD2 matches at 8 bases. Germline V gene lookup returns CDR1 DFQATT and CDR2 SNEGSKA (reference sequence). Trimming cost V 0 bases and J 0 bases; bases outside gene matches: 13. The CDR3 sequence is 18 residues long. As DNA, the CDR3 is TGCAGTGCTAGAGATCCCCTCCCATTAGCGGGGAGCTCCTACGAGCAGTACTTC. This sequence encodes CSARDPLPLAGSSYEQYF.

The CDR3 nucleotides are TGTGCCTGGAGTGATCTCTCCGAGCAGTACTTC. It encodes CAWSDLSEQYF. V gene TRBV30 combines with J gene TRBJ2-7; unclear D gene. Germline V gene data show CDR1 as GTSNPN and CDR2 as SVGIG (reference sequence). V was shortened by 1 base and J by 6 bases, with 7 bases between the two germline ends. The CDR3 is 11 residues long.

The rearrangement joins TRBV4-3 to TRBJ2-1, with D perhaps TRBD1 (5 bases). The CDR3 contains 16 residues. V was pared by 5 bases and J by 0 bases, with 14 bases between. Looked up from germline, CDR1 is LGHNA and CDR2 is YSLEER. Here the CDR3 DNA reads TGCGCCAGCAGCTGGAAGGTGGGGCCCTCCTACAATGAGCAGTTCTTC. It is translated as CASSWKVGPSYNEQFF.

The rearrangement joins TRBV5-6 to TRBJ2-3; 9 nucleotides agree with TRBD2. With 1 base clipped from V and 2 bases from J, the junction kept 5 bases outside the gene matches. The CDR3 spans 16 residues. CDR1 SGHDT and CDR2 YYEEEE come from the germline V gene. As DNA, the CDR3 is TGTGCCAGCAGCTTGCTAGCGGGGAGGGTCACAGATACGCAGTATTTT. Residues: CASSLLAGRVTDTQYF.

Ten or more counts support this clonotype. This chain links TRBV20-1 with TRBJ1-1; maybe TRBD1 (6 bases). This CDR3 is 15 amino acids long. Trimming removed 0 bases from V and 5 bases from J, with 16 bases in between. Germline values: CDR1 DFQATT, CDR2 SNEGSKA (reference sequence). The CDR3 nucleotides read TGCAGTGCTAGAGATTGGGCAGGGGTGGAGACTGAAGCTTTCTTT. Amino acids: CSARDWAGVETEAFF.

This clonotype was counted many times. The CDR3 loop reads CSARDRQGIGKLFF. Written as DNA, the CDR3 is TGCAGTGCTAGAGATCGGCAGGGAATCGGTAAACTGTTTTTT. The chain carries TRBV20-1 and TRBJ1-4; possible D gene TRBD1, 5 bases. Germline V gene lookup returns CDR1 DFQATT and CDR2 SNEGSKA (reference sequence). With 0 bases removed from V and 11 bases from J, the gap between germline ends came to 16 bases. CDR3 length: 14 residues.

At least ten counts were recorded for this clonotype. The J gene is TRBJ2-7, the V gene TRBV7-2; D unclear. The CDR3 has 12 residues. V lost 4 bases, J lost 3 bases, and 7 bases lay in between. Germline V gene data show CDR1 as SGHTA and CDR2 as FQGNSA. The CDR3 loop reads CASSSPNYEQYF. The CDR3 DNA reads TGTGCCAGCAGCTCACCCAACTACGAGCAGTACTTC.

The chain combines TRBV4-1 with TRBJ1-1; D is unresolved. The ends were cut back, 1 base at V and 4 bases at J, with 13 bases in the middle. CDR3 length equals 15 residues. Germline V gives CDR1 MGHRA, CDR2 YSYEKL. The CDR3 DNA follows: TGCGCCAGCAGCCAAGGACCGAAAATGAGCACTGAAGCTTTCTTT. Residues: CASSQGPKMSTEAFF.

The gene calls are TRBV9 and TRBJ1-4; weak D call: TRBD1 (6 bases). The germline CDR1 and CDR2 sequences are SGDLS and YYNGEE. V lost 0 bases to trimming and J lost 7 bases, with 13 bases between them. CDR3 length equals 15 residues. The CDR3 DNA sequence: TGTGCCAGCAGCGTAGGTGGACAGCGGGTTGAAAAACTGTTTTTT. Protein product: CASSVGGQRVEKLFF. The full variable domain, rest sourced from reference TRBV9 and TRBJ1-4, is DSGVTQTPKHLITATGQRVTLRCSPRSGDLSVYWYQQSLDQGLQFLIQYYNGEERAKGNILERFSAQQFPDLHSELNLSSLELGDSALYFCASSVGGQRVEKLFFGSGTQLSVL.

Turning to this clonotype: This may be a read error, as it is one base from a much larger clone. The chain is built from TRBV10-3 and TRBJ2-5; 13 bases are a match to TRBD2. The CDR3 is 19 residues long. CDR1 is ENHRY and CDR2 is SYGVKD in the germline V gene. Trimming took 6 bases from V and 11 from J; bases not matched to a gene: 24. CDR3: CAISLTGTSGEASYNEQYF. CDR3 sequence (DNA): TGTGCCATCAGCCTTACCGGGACTAGCGGGGAGGCCTCCTACAATGAGCAGTACTTC.

There are many counts of this clonotype. The chain uses TRBV27 and TRBJ2-3; TRBD1 might be the D (5 bases). Trimming removed 6 bases at V and 5 bases at J, with 9 bases between. CDR1 is MNHEY and CDR2 is SMNVEV in the germline V gene (reference sequence). The CDR3 consists of 12 residues. The CDR3 region has the DNA TGTGCCAGCAGCAGGGTACAAGATACGCAGTATTTT. It yields the protein CASSRVQDTQYF.

V and J are TRBV7-9 and TRBJ1-2; TRBD1 might be the D (5 bases). V shed 10 bases and J shed 0 bases, with 21 bases lying between them. This CDR3 contains 16 residues. Germline assignment: CDR1 SEHNR and CDR2 FQNEAQ (reference sequence). The CDR3 sequence is CANTGSTGEANYGYTF. CDR3 sequence (DNA): TGTGCCAACACGGGATCCACGGGGGAAGCTAACTATGGCTACACCTTC.

The chain is built from TRBV20-1 and TRBJ1-1, with D unclear. Deletions cut 5 bases from V and 1 base from J, with 11 bases between. Germline-derived CDR1 and CDR2 are DFQATT and SNEGSKA (reference sequence). This CDR3 has 13 residues. CDR3 sequence: CSAGPTANTEAFF. In DNA form, the CDR3 reads TGCAGTGCTGGTCCGACGGCGAACACTGAAGCTTTCTTT.

This clonotype was picked up a small number of times. V and J are TRBV14 and TRBJ2-5, with 10 bases matching TRBD2. V shed 6 bases, J shed 5 bases, and the junction held 9 bases outside the gene matches. The germline CDR1 and CDR2 sequences are SGHDN and FVKESK. The CDR3 sequence is 15 residues long. In DNA form, the CDR3 reads TGTGCCAGCAGGCTCGGGACTAGCGTGTGGGAGACCCAGTACTTC. This sequence encodes CASRLGTSVWETQYF.

The gene calls are TRBV13 and TRBJ1-4; 7 bases are shared with TRBD1. V dropped 4 bases and J dropped 5; count of bases not matched to a gene: 4. The V gene's germline CDR1 is PRHDT and CDR2 FYEKMQ (reference sequence). The CDR3 contains 14 residues. CDR3: CASSYTQGNEKLFF. The CDR3 nucleotides are TGTGCCAGCAGCTATACACAGGGGAATGAAAAACTGTTTTTT.